One and the same sample provided the 11 T cell receptor beta chains below, sequenced in a study of graft-versus-host responses after intestinal transplantation. Measured with immunoSEQ multiplex PCR; TCRdb has only the in-frame clones, and not every one. The sample has approximately 86,000 clones; 85% to 95% are singletons. For these receptors, no antigen is known. The sequencing here drew on unstimulated CD8+ T cells sorted from spleen or lymph node cells, taken before transplant. All receptors come from a human donor who was the organ donor for an intestinal transplant.

This chain links TRBV28 with TRBJ2-7; 8 bases align to TRBD2. Germline CDR1 MDHEN, CDR2 SYDVKM. V was pared by 6 bases and J by 3 bases, with 4 bases of the junction left unmatched. This CDR3 region has 13 residues. CDR3 nucleotide sequence: TGTGCCAGCAGACCCACTAGCGGCTACGAGCAGTACTTC. It translates to CASRPTSGYEQYF.

The sample holds one count of this clone. The chain combines TRBV9 with TRBJ1-2; no clear D. With 0 bases removed from V and 6 bases from J, the gap between germline ends came to 15 bases. Looked up from germline, CDR1 is SGDLS and CDR2 is YYNGEE. The CDR3 is made up of 15 amino acids. The CDR3, as DNA: TGTGCCAGCAGCGTAGAGGAGGCCGCTAGCAATGGCTACACCTTC. The encoded protein is CASSVEEAASNGYTF.

The chain is built from TRBV9 and TRBJ1-6, with D hard to call. V was cut by 4 bases and J by 5 bases, with 13 bases left in between. CDR1 is SGDLS and CDR2 is YYNGEE in the germline V gene. The CDR3 has 15 residues. The DNA of the CDR3 is TGTGCCAGCAGCACCCAGGAGGAACATAATTCACCCCTCCACTTT. The encoded protein is CASSTQEEHNSPLHF.

The V and J genes are TRBV4-1 and TRBJ2-7; 8 nucleotides match TRBD1. V was pared by 1 base and J by 4 bases, with 6 bases of the junction left unmatched. This CDR3 comprises 15 residues. CDR1 and CDR2 (germline): MGHRA, YSYEKL. The CDR3 nucleotides read TGCGCCAGCAGCCAAGTGACAGGGGATCCATACGAGCAGTACTTC. Amino acid sequence: CASSQVTGDPYEQYF.

The chain is built from TRBV2 and TRBJ2-5; a weak D match, TRBD2 (6 bases). This CDR3 comprises 15 residues. CDR1 and CDR2 (germline): SNHLY, FYNNEI. Trimming left V 7 bases short and J 0 bases short, with 15 bases between. Here the CDR3 DNA reads TGTGCCAGCAATAGACCTGGGGGGTACCAAGAGACCCAGTACTTC. Protein product: CASNRPGGYQETQYF.

CDR3 residues: CASSIGQGLRETQYF. The CDR3 coding sequence is TGCGCCAGCAGCATAGGACAGGGCCTAAGGGAGACCCAGTACTTC. V is TRBV5-1 and J is TRBJ2-5, with 8 bases matching TRBD1. The CDR3 covers 15 residues. V lost 4 bases to trimming and J lost 5 bases; unmatched junction nucleotides: 10. Germline V CDR1 and CDR2: SGHRS, YFSETQ.

V usage is TRBV9 and J usage is TRBJ2-2; 7 bases line up with TRBD1. This CDR3 has 15 amino acids. J lost 3 bases, V lost 4 bases, and 6 bases had no gene match. Germline V gene data show CDR1 as SGDLS and CDR2 as YYNGEE. The CDR3 bases are TGTGCCAGCAGCTCCGGACAGGCCGACACCGGGGAGCTGTTTTTT. This translates into CASSSGQADTGELFF. The full variable domain, in which reference TRBV9 and TRBJ2-2 provide the parts outside the CDR3, is DSGVTQTPKHLITATGQRVTLRCSPRSGDLSVYWYQQSLDQGLQFLIQYYNGEERAKGNILERFSAQQFPDLHSELNLSSLELGDSALYFCASSSGQADTGELFFGEGSRLTVL.

The chain links TRBV5-4 to TRBJ2-3, with D tentatively TRBD2 (5 bases). This CDR3 region has 13 residues. Trimming stripped 2 bases from V and 4 bases from J, with 8 bases between. Germline CDR1 and CDR2: SGHNT and YYREEE (reference sequence). The CDR3 nucleotides are TGTGCCAGCAGCTTTGGGAGACCAGATACGCAGTATTTT. Protein: CASSFGRPDTQYF.

This rearrangement joins TRBV30 to TRBJ2-1, with D possibly matching TRBD1 (5 bases). Germline V gene lookup returns CDR1 GTSNPN and CDR2 SVGIG (reference sequence). The CDR3 covers 14 residues. Trimming took off 4 bases at V and 3 bases at J, with 13 bases between the two ends. CDR3 DNA sequence: TGTGCCTGGATCCCACAAGGGGACTACAATGAGCAGTTCTTC. It yields the protein CAWIPQGDYNEQFF.

The chain recombines TRBV6-1 with TRBJ2-7; the match to TRBD1 covers 12 bases. Trimming at V came to 4 bases and at J to 6 bases, leaving 10 bases not matched to a gene. CDR1 is MNHNS and CDR2 is SASEGT in the germline V gene. This CDR3 region has 16 residues. The CDR3 here is CASSGGTGGPLGEQYF. Written as DNA, the CDR3 is TGTGCCAGCAGTGGGGGGACAGGGGGCCCCCTTGGCGAGCAGTACTTC.

The chain combines TRBV7-9 with TRBJ2-5; 8 nucleotides align to TRBD1. Germline V gives CDR1 SEHNR, CDR2 FQNEAQ (reference sequence). The junction had 7 bases not matched to a gene; V was cut back by 5 bases and J by 5 bases. CDR3 length: 14 amino acids. The CDR3 sequence is CASSPDRGPETQYF. For the CDR3, the DNA is TGTGCCAGCAGCCCCGACAGGGGACCCGAGACCCAGTACTTC.